The 31 T cell receptor beta chains below were found in one sample sequenced in a study of blood T cells in healthy people across ages. Then a second PCR, running roughly 6 to 12 cycles, was carried out with a sample-barcoded 5' primer and a J-beta primer mix. In TCRdb, the 5' RACE reads were re-called with MiXCR into one record per CDR3 protein. The sample has 730,000 or so distinct CDR3 sequences, roughly 43% seen once. The sequencing input was blood. These receptors were taken from a man older than 75 in good health.

The J gene is TRBJ2-7, the V gene TRBV13; the match to TRBD2 covers 13 bases. This CDR3 has 15 amino acids. V was clipped by 5 bases and J by 7 bases; unmatched bases: 8. Germline V lookup: CDR1 PRHDT, CDR2 FYEKMQ (reference sequence). Written as DNA, the CDR3 is TGTGCCAGCAGCCGGGGACTAGCGGGATTCACTGAGCAGTACTTC. As protein: CASSRGLAGFTEQYF.

The gene calls are TRBV6-6 and TRBJ2-1, with TRBD2 matching 9 bases. Trimming cost V 7 bases and J 8 bases; bases outside gene matches: 18. CDR1 and CDR2 from the germline V gene are MNHNY and SVGAGI (reference sequence). This CDR3 is 17 amino acids long. The CDR3 DNA is TGTGCCAGCACCCCGGTAGGAAGCGGGAGGATTAGCGATGAGCAGTTCTTC. Protein sequence: CASTPVGSGRISDEQFF.

V and J are TRBV25-1 and TRBJ1-3; possibly TRBD1 for D (5 bases). Trimming pared 1 base from V and 2 bases from J, leaving 15 bases between. This CDR3 comprises 17 residues. The germline V gene encodes CDR1 MGHDK and CDR2 SYGVNS. For the CDR3, the DNA is TGTGCCAGCAGTGAATGGAGTGGGCAGGGCACTGGAAACACCATATATTTT. Translated, it gives CASSEWSGQGTGNTIYF.

This clonotype was seen many times. The V gene is TRBV20-1, the J gene TRBJ2-7, with 12 bases that match TRBD2. The CDR3 length is 15 residues. Per the germline V gene, CDR1 is DFQATT and CDR2 is SNEGSKA (reference sequence). After removal of 6 bases from V and 5 bases from J, the junction contained 11 bases not matched to a gene. In DNA, the CDR3 is TGCAGTGCCCCCATGACTAGCGGGAGTTCTAACGAGCAGTACTTC. Translating it yields CSAPMTSGSSNEQYF.

Turning to this clonotype: A read error may explain this, as a much larger clone is one base away. V is TRBV29-1 and J is TRBJ2-7; D possibly corresponds to TRBD2 (6 bases). CDR3 length: 14 residues. CDR1 is SQVTM, CDR2 ANQGSEA, per germline. The CDR3 nucleotides are TGCAGCGTTAGGGAGGATCTCCACTCCTACGAGAAGTACTTC. This sequence encodes CSVREDLHSYEKYF.

This clonotype showed up just a few times. V and J are TRBV12-3 or TRBV12-4 and TRBJ2-1, with 8 bases aligning to TRBD2. This CDR3 is built from 17 residues. V shed 2 bases and J 10 bases; nucleotides not matched to a gene: 16. In DNA form, the CDR3 reads TGTGCCAGCAGTTTAAGGGTGGGGGTTAGCGGGGTCTGGGAGCAGTTCTTC. Encoded protein: CASSLRVGVSGVWEQFF.

This clonotype was seen once. The chain employs TRBV29-1 and TRBJ2-1, with a possible D match to TRBD2 (6 bases). The CDR3 is 13 residues long. Deletions cut 5 bases from V and 3 bases from J, with 11 bases between. Germline V gives CDR1 SQVTM, CDR2 ANQGSEA. DNA for the CDR3: TGCAGCGTTCTAGCGACTAGCTACAATGAGCAGTTCTTC. It specifies CSVLATSYNEQFF.

The chain has TRBV5-8 and TRBJ1-4; maybe TRBD1 (6 bases). The CDR3 consists of 16 residues. V lost 0 bases and J lost 2, with 11 bases in between. In germline, CDR1 is SGHTS, CDR2 YDEGEE. CDR3: CASSLGGRATNEKLFF. CDR3 DNA: TGTGCCAGCAGCTTGGGGGGGCGAGCGACTAATGAAAAACTGTTTTTT.

There are a few counts of this clonotype. J is TRBJ1-6 and V is TRBV7-9; tentative D call: TRBD1 (5 bases). Germline loops: CDR1 SEHNR, CDR2 FQNEAQ (reference sequence). CDR3 length: 14 amino acids. Trimming took 3 bases from V and 7 from J, leaving 10 bases between them. The CDR3 sequence: CASSFRGRNSPLHF. The CDR3 nucleotides are TGTGCCAGCAGCTTTCGGGGGAGAAATTCACCCCTCCACTTT.

This clonotype was seen only a few times. The chain uses TRBV29-1 and TRBJ2-7, with a tentative D call TRBD1 (6 bases). V was trimmed by 8 bases and J by 0 bases, leaving 14 bases between them. CDR3 length equals 13 residues. The germline CDR1 and CDR2 sequences are SQVTM and ANQGSEA. The CDR3 region is CSFATGYSYEQYF. As DNA, the CDR3 is TGCAGCTTCGCGACAGGCTACTCCTACGAGCAGTACTTC.

This chain joins TRBV30 and TRBJ2-1, with a weak D call TRBD2 (7 bases). The CDR3 totals 13 residues. V was clipped by 8 bases and J by 8 bases, with 19 bases between them. The V gene's germline CDR1 is GTSNPN and CDR2 SVGIG (reference sequence). This CDR3 is CAGGGLSPHEQFF. CDR3 DNA: TGTGCCGGAGGGGGACTATCTCCCCATGAGCAGTTCTTC. The full variable domain, with the rest looked up from reference TRBV30 and TRBJ2-1, is SQTIHQWPATLVQPVGSPLSLECTVEGTSNPNLYWYRQAAGRGLQLLFYSVGIGQISSEVPQNLSASRPQDRQFILSSKKLLLSDSGFYLCAGGGLSPHEQFFGPGTRLTVL.

V gene TRBV7-9 combines with J gene TRBJ2-3, with 10 bases that match TRBD2. V lost 2 bases, J lost 4 bases, and 3 bases stayed unmatched. CDR3 length: 15 residues. From germline, CDR1 is SEHNR and CDR2 FQNEAQ (reference sequence). The CDR3 protein is CASSLSGGAADTQYF. DNA for the CDR3: TGTGCCAGCAGCTTAAGCGGGGGGGCCGCAGATACGCAGTATTTT.

A few counts support this clonotype. This sequence may be a read error, since a much larger clone differs from it by one base. J is TRBJ2-7 and V is TRBV4-3, with a tentative D call TRBD2 (7 bases). The CDR3 covers 16 residues. Germline assignment: CDR1 LGHNA and CDR2 YSLEER. V gave up 3 bases and J gave up 7 bases, with 22 bases separating them. CDR3 residues: CASSQSGRAGDNEQYF. The CDR3, as DNA: TGCGCCAGCAGCCAGTCTGGGAGGGCCGGGGACAATGAGCAGTACTTC.

The chain couples TRBV20-1 to TRBJ2-6; possibly TRBD2 for D (5 bases). Germline CDR1 and CDR2: DFQATT and SNEGSKA (reference sequence). The CDR3 covers 14 residues. The CDR3 is CSGEELPGANVLTF. The CDR3 coding sequence is TGCAGCGGGGAAGAGTTACCTGGGGCCAACGTCCTGACTTTC.

As for this clonotype: One base away lies a much larger clone, so this may be a sequencing read error. This chain joins TRBV9 and TRBJ2-7, with 7 bases lining up with TRBD2. Germline lookup yields CDR1 SGDLS and CDR2 YYNGEE. The CDR3 consists of 12 residues. The DNA for the CDR3 is TGTGCCGGCAGCGGGACCTACTACGAGCAGTACTTC. This translates into CAGSGTYYEQYF.

This clonotype turned up a few times. The CDR3 DNA is TGTGCCAGCGGGTTCCGGGGGGGCAAGGACATTCAGTACTTC. This encodes CASGFRGGKDIQYF. The chain employs TRBV7-2 and TRBJ2-4; 8 bases are a match to TRBD2. The CDR3 consists of 14 residues. The ends lost 8 bases at V and 8 bases at J; junction bases unmatched: 11. Germline assignment: CDR1 SGHTA and CDR2 FQGNSA.

This sequence joins TRBV6-1 and TRBJ2-7; 8 nucleotides agree with TRBD1. The CDR3 loop spans 15 amino acids. Germline CDR1 is MNHNS and CDR2 is SASEGT. Here the CDR3 DNA reads TGTGCTAGCGGTGAACCGGGACAGGTTCGCTACGAGCAGTACTTC. This sequence encodes CASGEPGQVRYEQYF.

This clonotype has a handful of counts. This chain links TRBV6-1 with TRBJ2-7, with TRBD2 identical over 12 bases. The length of the CDR3 is 17 residues. The trim removed 6 bases at V and 2 bases at J, leaving 11 bases unmatched. Germline loops: CDR1 MNHNS, CDR2 SASEGT. The CDR3 DNA sequence: TGTGCCAGCAGAAGTTCCGGCCTAGCGGGGGGGACCTACGAGCAGTACTTC. This translates into CASRSSGLAGGTYEQYF.

In this sample, this clonotype turned up many times. The genes are TRBV7-6 and TRBJ2-7; D is uncertain. Trimming pared 5 bases from V and 4 bases from J, leaving 12 bases between. The CDR3 totals 13 residues. CDR1 and CDR2 (germline): SGHVS, FNYEAQ. This chain's CDR3 is CASSTRRDYEQYF. The CDR3 nucleotides are TGTGCCAGCAGCACAAGAAGGGATTACGAGCAGTACTTC.

This clonotype was counted a single time. The chain joins TRBV28 to TRBJ1-1; TRBD1 matches 7 bases. V lost 5 bases and J lost 6; bases outside the gene matches: 6. Germline assignment: CDR1 MDHEN and CDR2 SYDVKM. This CDR3 contains 13 residues. DNA of the CDR3: TGTGCCAGCAGTGACAGGGCAGGGGCTGAAGCTTTCTTT. It yields the protein CASSDRAGAEAFF.

V usage is TRBV5-1 and J usage is TRBJ2-2, with D tentatively TRBD1 (6 bases). CDR1 and CDR2 (germline): SGHRS, YFSETQ. The CDR3 has 16 residues. The V and J ends lost 6 bases and 6 bases respectively, with 21 bases between them. In DNA, the CDR3 is TGCGCCAGCAAGCGAAGAGGGGGAATCAATGCCGGGGAGCTGTTTTTT. This translates into CASKRRGGINAGELFF.

This chain links TRBV5-1 with TRBJ1-1, with 10 bases identical to TRBD1. The CDR3 totals 16 residues. J was trimmed by 4 bases and V by 0 bases; bases with no gene match: 6. The germline V gene has CDR1 SGHRS and CDR2 YFSETQ. This CDR3 is CASSLGQGARSTEAFF. Here the CDR3 DNA reads TGCGCCAGCAGCTTGGGACAGGGGGCGCGGAGCACTGAAGCTTTCTTT. Full variable domain (remainder filled in from reference TRBV5-1 and TRBJ1-1): KAGVTQTPRYLIKTRGQQVTLSCSPISGHRSVSWYQQTPGQGLQFLFEYFSETQRNKGNFPGRFSGRQFSNSRSEMNVSTLELGDSALYLCASSLGQGARSTEAFFGQGTRLTVV.

The sample holds a few counts of this clonotype. The rearrangement joins TRBV20-1 to TRBJ2-7; no definite D call. Deletions cut 2 bases from V and 1 base from J, with 12 bases between. Germline CDR1 is DFQATT and CDR2 is SNEGSKA (reference sequence). CDR3 length: 14 residues. The chain's CDR3 is CSARTALLSYEQYF. CDR3 bases: TGCAGTGCTAGAACGGCCCTCCTATCCTACGAGCAGTACTTC.

Of note for this clonotype: An end of the junction does not agree with germline; a read error may underlie this. The V and J genes are TRBV14 and TRBJ2-5; possibly TRBD1 for D (6 bases). Germline lookup yields CDR1 SGHDN and CDR2 FVKESK. CDR3 length equals 13 residues. The chain's CDR3 is CVSSRTGYETQYF. For the CDR3, the DNA is TGTGTCAGCAGCCGAACAGGGTACGAGACCCAGTACTTC.

The genes are TRBV29-1 and TRBJ2-1; 10 positions match TRBD1. The CDR3 runs to 13 residues. The V and J ends lost 7 bases and 9 bases, in that order; junction bases with no gene match: 9. Looked up from germline, CDR1 is SQVTM and CDR2 is ANQGSEA. In DNA, the CDR3 is TGCAGCGGTAGACAGGGGGCTCGAGGTGAGCAGTTCTTC. This encodes CSGRQGARGEQFF.

The chain uses TRBV9 and TRBJ2-7; 8 bases line up with TRBD2. The trim removed 2 bases at V and 4 bases at J, leaving 14 bases unmatched. Germline-derived CDR1 and CDR2 are SGDLS and YYNGEE. The length of the CDR3 is 17 residues. CDR3 DNA: TGTGCCAGCAGCGTGGGACTAAGCGGGAGTGGCCGATACGAGCAGTACTTC. This encodes CASSVGLSGSGRYEQYF.

About this clonotype: Germline and junction disagree at one end, which may indicate a read error. V gene TRBV20-1 combines with J gene TRBJ2-1, with D perhaps TRBD1 (6 bases). Germline CDR1 and CDR2: DFQATT and SNEGSKA (reference sequence). CDR3 length: 12 amino acids. The CDR3: CSARQGWNEQFF. CDR3 in DNA: TGCAGCGCTAGGCAGGGGTGGAATGAGCAGTTCTTC.

The gene calls are TRBV7-2 and TRBJ1-2; 8 bases line up with TRBD1. CDR3 length equals 15 residues. From germline, CDR1 is SGHTA and CDR2 FQGNSA. V shed 10 bases, J shed 5 bases, and the junction held 15 bases outside the gene matches. The CDR3 DNA reads TGTGCCAACAGACCTACCGGACAGGGAGGATATGGCTACACCTTC. Amino acid sequence: CANRPTGQGGYGYTF. Full variable domain (remainder filled in from reference TRBV7-2 and TRBJ1-2): GAGVSQSPSNKVTEKGKDVELRCDPISGHTALYWYRQSLGQGLEFLIYFQGNSAPDKSGLPSDRFSAERTGGSVSTLTIQRTQQEDSAVYLCANRPTGQGGYGYTFGSGTRLTVV.

CDR3 protein: CSARDPPVNEQYF. The CDR3 DNA is TGCAGTGCTAGAGATCCCCCCGTCAATGAGCAGTACTTC. The chain combines TRBV20-1 with TRBJ2-7; D remains unclear. This CDR3 has 13 residues. Germline assignment: CDR1 DFQATT and CDR2 SNEGSKA (reference sequence). Trimming left V 0 bases short and J 7 bases short, with 13 bases between.

This clonotype has only a few counts. The chain links TRBV14 to TRBJ2-5, with D unclear. From germline, CDR1 is SGHDN and CDR2 FVKESK. CDR3 size: 17 residues. Trimming left V 2 bases short and J 1 base short, with 17 bases between. The chain's CDR3 is CASSQSWLGSIQETQYF. CDR3 coding DNA: TGTGCCAGCAGCCAATCCTGGCTAGGGTCCATCCAAGAGACCCAGTACTTC.

This clonotype was seen only a few times. The rearrangement joins TRBV29-1 to TRBJ1-1; 7 bases match TRBD1. The CDR3 sequence is 14 residues long. Unmatched junction bases numbered 7, after V lost 5 bases and J lost 1 base. Germline V CDR1 and CDR2: SQVTM, ANQGSEA. Written as DNA, the CDR3 is TGCAGCGTTCTTGAGGGACAGAGGAACACTGAAGCTTTCTTT. Its translation: CSVLEGQRNTEAFF.